The 8 T cell receptor beta chains listed next were all sequenced from one sample in a study of T cells in Graves' hyperthyroidism and ophthalmopathy. It was RNA transcripts that yielded the amplified TCR beta CDR3 regions. With the HTBI primer set, the TCR CDR3 went through a first round of RT-PCR. TCRdb reanalysed the multiplex PCR reads using MiXCR and keeps one entry per CDR3 protein. The data show hundreds of thousands of distinct CDR3 sequences, approximately 15% seen once. Sequencing input: blood. The receptor source for this set is a middle-aged woman with Graves' ophthalmopathy.

This clonotype was counted at least ten times. The CDR3 DNA reads as TGTGCCTGGAGTGTACTGGAGGGAAGTTCACCCCTCCACTTT. Translated, it gives CAWSVLEGSSPLHF. The J gene is TRBJ1-6, the V gene TRBV30; D call uncertain. Between the trimmed V and J ends, which lost 0 bases and 9 bases, there was a span of 12 bases. Germline-derived CDR1 and CDR2 are GTSNPN and SVGIG (reference sequence). There are 14 residues in the CDR3.

There are many counts of this clonotype. The genes are TRBV11-2 and TRBJ2-3, with D unresolved. The V end was cut by 5 bases, the J end by 0 bases, with 9 bases between. Germline-derived CDR1 and CDR2 are SGHAT and FQNNGV. The CDR3 runs 14 residues. The CDR3 reads CASSPSYSTDTQYF. DNA of the CDR3: TGTGCCAGCAGCCCCTCCTATAGCACAGATACGCAGTATTTT.

As for this clonotype: A much larger clone sits a single nucleotide away, making a read error possible. The chain couples TRBV3-1 to TRBJ2-7; 14 positions agree with TRBD2. This CDR3 contains 16 residues. Germline V gene sequence: CDR1 LGHDT, CDR2 YNNKEL (reference sequence). CDR3 protein: CASSQAGLAGAYKQYF. The DNA for the CDR3 is TGTGCCAGCAGCCAAGCGGGACTAGCGGGAGCCTACAAGCAGTACTTC.

This clonotype turned up a few times. The V call is TRBV6-1, the J call TRBJ1-6, with 10 bases matching TRBD1. This CDR3 is 15 amino acids long. In germline, CDR1 is MNHNS, CDR2 SASEGT. V shed 7 bases and J 6 bases; nucleotides not matched to a gene: 6. The CDR3 protein is CASIAGTGANSPLHF. The CDR3 DNA reads as TGTGCCAGCATAGCCGGGACAGGGGCTAATTCACCCCTCCACTTT.

The V call is TRBV3-1, the J call TRBJ1-2; no firm D call. The germline V gene encodes CDR1 LGHDT and CDR2 YNNKEL (reference sequence). The germline V and J ends were trimmed by 5 bases and 4 bases, with 14 bases remaining between them. The CDR3 is made up of 14 amino acids. CDR3: CASSFRRLGYGYTF. DNA for the CDR3: TGTGCCAGCAGCTTCCGGCGCCTGGGCTATGGCTACACCTTC.

This clonotype was recorded many times. This sequence joins TRBV12-3 or TRBV12-4 and TRBJ2-3; 9 bases are shared with TRBD1. With V trimmed by 6 bases and J by 5 bases, 6 bases remained unmatched. The CDR3 covers 14 residues. DNA of the CDR3: TGTGCCAGCAGATCGACAGGGGGAGGAGATACGCAGTATTTT. This codes for CASRSTGGGDTQYF.

Only a few counts were recorded for this clonotype. The chain is built from TRBV4-1 and TRBJ2-5, with 9 bases fitting TRBD1. Germline V gene data show CDR1 as MGHRA and CDR2 as YSYEKL. CDR3 length: 17 amino acids. The V gene end was trimmed by 1 base and the J gene end by 1 base; junction bases not matched to a gene: 7. The CDR3 DNA reads as TGCGCCAGCAGCCAAGCACAGGGGGCAAGGTCCCAAGAGACCCAGTACTTC. Translated: CASSQAQGARSQETQYF.

This clonotype was seen at least ten times. The genes are TRBV12-3 or TRBV12-4 and TRBJ1-3; no clear D gene. V lost 3 bases to trimming and J lost 4 bases, with 10 bases between them. The CDR3 extends over 14 amino acids. In DNA form, the CDR3 reads TGTGCCAGCAGTTTTTTCGGCAGGGGAAACACCATATATTTT. This gives the protein CASSFFGRGNTIYF.